This entry lists 10 T cell receptor beta chains sequenced from one sample in a study of T cells in Graves' hyperthyroidism and ophthalmopathy. Amplification of TCR beta CDR3 regions used RNA as the template. Using the HTBI primer set, a first-round RT-PCR was run on the TCR CDR3. Each CDR3 protein is one row after TCRdb ran MiXCR on the multiplex PCR reads. The top ten clones hold around 79% of a sample with approximately 360,000 distinct CDR3 sequences, 20% to 25% of them seen once. The sequencing sample was made of blood. These receptors were taken from a man aged 45-65 years with Graves' hyperthyroidism.

This chain connects TRBV29-1 to TRBJ2-5, with TRBD1 as a possible D gene (5 bases). V was cut by 1 base and J by 5 bases, with 14 bases left in between. The CDR3 has 14 residues. Germline V gene sequence: CDR1 SQVTM, CDR2 ANQGSEA. The CDR3 is CSVEGGPAGETQYF. DNA for the CDR3: TGCAGCGTTGAAGGGGGCCCGGCCGGGGAGACCCAGTACTTC.

V gene TRBV11-2 combines with J gene TRBJ2-1, with 10 bases identical to TRBD2. The germline CDR1 and CDR2 sequences are SGHAT and FQNNGV. V lost 5 bases, J lost 5 bases, and 12 bases stayed unmatched. The CDR3 consists of 17 residues. In DNA, the CDR3 is TGTGCCAGCAGCACCCGAGACCGGGGACTAGCGAACAATGAGCAGTTCTTC. It translates to CASSTRDRGLANNEQFF.

The chain recombines TRBV12-3 or TRBV12-4 with TRBJ2-5, with D maybe TRBD2 (6 bases). Between the trimmed V and J ends, which lost 5 bases and 1 base, there was a span of 29 bases. The CDR3 contains 20 residues. The CDR3 nucleotides read TGTGCCAGCAGTATAGGACGGTCAGGAGGGTCTTGGGTGTCCCAAGAGACCCAGTACTTC. This gives the protein CASSIGRSGGSWVSQETQYF.

The chain is built from TRBV12-3 or TRBV12-4 and TRBJ1-5; weak D call: TRBD1 (5 bases). Deletions cut 6 bases from V and 6 bases from J, with 12 bases between. The CDR3 sequence is 13 residues long. The CDR3 nucleotides are TGTGCCAGCAGGCCCTGGGGCAGTCAGCCCCAGCATTTT. It yields the protein CASRPWGSQPQHF.

This clonotype has only a few counts. The chain uses TRBV7-3 and TRBJ2-3; 8 bases match TRBD2. Trimming removed 2 bases from V and 6 bases from J; junction bases left unmatched: 4. CDR3 length: 14 residues. Germline CDR1 SGHTA, CDR2 FQGTGA. CDR3 amino acids: CASSLRASGDTQYF. CDR3 sequence (DNA): TGTGCCAGCAGCTTACGGGCTAGCGGGGATACGCAGTATTTT.

This clonotype was detected ten times or more. The V gene is TRBV11-3, the J gene TRBJ2-5; a possible D gene is TRBD2 (7 bases). The germline CDR1 and CDR2 sequences are SGHNT and YENEEA. This CDR3 has 14 amino acids. The V end lost 5 bases, the J end lost 4 bases, and 14 bases lay between the germline ends. In DNA, the CDR3 is TGTGCCAGCAGCCGATCCGGGGGGCGAGAGACCCAGTACTTC. Its translation is CASSRSGGRETQYF.

The CDR3 protein is CASSVGPLSGELFF. The CDR3 nucleotides are TGTGCCAGCAGCGTAGGTCCCTTGTCCGGGGAGCTGTTTTTT. The rearrangement links TRBV9 to TRBJ2-2; D uncertain. The CDR3 length is 14 residues. The V gene's germline CDR1 is SGDLS and CDR2 YYNGEE. Trimming took off 0 bases at V and 6 bases at J, with 9 bases between the two ends. The complete variable domain, with remaining parts taken from reference TRBV9 and TRBJ2-2, reads DSGVTQTPKHLITATGQRVTLRCSPRSGDLSVYWYQQSLDQGLQFLIQYYNGEERAKGNILERFSAQQFPDLHSELNLSSLELGDSALYFCASSVGPLSGELFFGEGSRLTVL.

The rearrangement links TRBV27 to TRBJ2-3; 7 nucleotides align to TRBD1. The CDR3 has 13 residues. CDR1 is MNHEY and CDR2 is SMNVEV in the germline V gene (reference sequence). Trimming cost V 6 bases and J 6 bases; bases outside gene matches: 6. This CDR3 reads CASRSQGFDTQYF. The CDR3 region has the DNA TGTGCCAGCAGATCACAGGGGTTCGATACGCAGTATTTT.

This clonotype was seen a few times. The genes are TRBV11-3 and TRBJ2-1; tentatively, D is TRBD1 (5 bases). Trimming removed 3 bases at V and 6 bases at J, with 9 bases between. The germline V gene has CDR1 SGHNT and CDR2 YENEEA. There are 13 residues in the CDR3. This CDR3 is CASSFLGVNEQFF. The CDR3 coding sequence is TGTGCCAGCAGCTTCTTAGGGGTCAATGAGCAGTTCTTC. The complete variable domain, with remaining parts taken from reference TRBV11-3 and TRBJ2-1, reads EAGVVQSPRYKIIEKKQPVAFWCNPISGHNTLYWYLQNLGQGPELLIRYENEEAVDDSQLPKDRFSAERLKGVDSTLKIQPAELGDSAVYLCASSFLGVNEQFFGPGTRLTVL.

The CDR3 loop is CSAGLGSDQYF. The CDR3, as DNA: TGCAGTGCTGGCCTAGGGAGCGACCAGTACTTC. The chain links TRBV20-1 to TRBJ2-5, with D maybe TRBD2 (5 bases). In germline, CDR1 is DFQATT, CDR2 SNEGSKA (reference sequence). Trimming pared 5 bases from V and 10 bases from J, leaving 14 bases between. This CDR3 has 11 amino acids.